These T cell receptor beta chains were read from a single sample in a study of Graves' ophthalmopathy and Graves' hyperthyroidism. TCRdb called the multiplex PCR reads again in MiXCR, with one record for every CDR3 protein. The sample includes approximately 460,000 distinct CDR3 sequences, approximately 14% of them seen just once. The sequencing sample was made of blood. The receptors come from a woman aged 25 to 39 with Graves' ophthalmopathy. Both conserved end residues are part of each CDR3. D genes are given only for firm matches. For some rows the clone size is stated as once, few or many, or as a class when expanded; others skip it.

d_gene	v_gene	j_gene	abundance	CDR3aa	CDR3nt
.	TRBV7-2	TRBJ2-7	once	CASSLAVTGYEQYF	TGTGCCAGCAGCTTAGCTGTGACAGGCTACGAGCAGTACTTC
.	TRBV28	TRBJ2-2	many	CASSRRDGAGTGELFF	TGTGCCAGCAGTCGCCGGGATGGGGCGGGTACCGGGGAGCTGTTTTTT
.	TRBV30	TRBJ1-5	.	CAWSVGVTNQPQHF	TGTGCCTGGAGTGTTGGGGTTACCAATCAGCCCCAGCATTTT
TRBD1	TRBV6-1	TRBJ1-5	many	CASSQSRDRGRQPQHF	TGTGCCAGCAGCCAGAGCCGGGACAGGGGTCGACAGCCCCAGCATTTT
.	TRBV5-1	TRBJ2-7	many	CASSLEGEQYF	TGCGCCAGCAGCTTGGAAGGCGAGCAGTACTTC
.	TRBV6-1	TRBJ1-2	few	CASNQQNLNYGYTF	TGTGCCAGCAACCAACAAAACCTCAACTATGGCTACACCTTC
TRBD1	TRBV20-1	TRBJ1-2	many	CSAPTGGYTGTF	TGCAGTGCCCCAACAGGGGGTTATACTGGAACCTTC
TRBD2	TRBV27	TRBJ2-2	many	CASSLPLAGGIGELFF	TGTGCCAGCAGTTTACCCCTAGCGGGAGGTATCGGGGAGCTGTTTTTT
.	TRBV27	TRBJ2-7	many	CASSLSPASSYEQYF	TGTGCCAGCAGTTTATCGCCGGCCAGCTCCTACGAGCAGTACTTC
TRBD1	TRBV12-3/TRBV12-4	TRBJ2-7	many	CASSRGQVYEQYF	TGTGCCAGCAGCCGTGGACAGGTCTACGAGCAGTACTTC
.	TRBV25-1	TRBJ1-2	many	CASSELGTNYGYTF	TGTGCCAGCAGTGAACTCGGGACTAACTATGGCTACACCTTC
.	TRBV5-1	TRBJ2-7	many	CASSLSPGLLVYEQYF	TGCGCCAGCAGCCTCTCCCCAGGCCTCCTCGTCTACGAGCAGTACTTC
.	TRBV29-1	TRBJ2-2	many	CSVEWDLSPNGELFF	TGCAGCGTTGAATGGGACCTTTCGCCCAACGGGGAGCTGTTTTTT
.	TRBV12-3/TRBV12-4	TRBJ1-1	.	CASSLDMRNTDAFF	TGTGCCAGCAGTTTGGACATGAGGAACACTGATGCTTTCTTT
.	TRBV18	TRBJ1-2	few	CASSPRGPPENYGYTF	TGTGCCAGCTCCCCCAGAGGGCCCCCGGAGAACTATGGCTACACCTTC
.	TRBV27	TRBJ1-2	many	CASSFREGNYGHTF	TGTGCCAGCAGTTTCCGGGAGGGGAACTATGGCCACACCTTC
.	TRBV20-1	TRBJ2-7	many	CRGPVGDEQYF	TGCAGGGGACCGGTCGGAGACGAGCAGTACTTC
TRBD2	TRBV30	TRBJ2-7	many	CAWTSGSSWYEQYF	TGTGCCTGGACGAGCGGGAGTTCTTGGTACGAGCAGTACTTC
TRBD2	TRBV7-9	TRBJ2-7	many	CASRLGGLAEQYF	TGTGCCAGCCGACTGGGGGGACTAGCGGAGCAGTACTTC
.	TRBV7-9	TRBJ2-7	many	CASSLAKGYEQYF	TGTGCCAGCAGCTTAGCGAAGGGATACGAGCAGTACTTC